Listed here is a single T cell receptor (beta chain). The antigen is not known. The sample comes from a study of multiple sclerosis patients with progressive multifocal leukoencephalopathy. Study conclusions and caveats: Lower normalized Shannon entropy suggested reduced TRB diversity in most PML patients.

Sample time point: time of PML onset. Natalizumab-treated patients developed PML between roughly 16 and 56 months into natalizumab therapy. T3 refers to blood collected at the onset of PML. TCRdb's copy holds only in-frame clones and misses some; the assay was immunoSEQ multiplex PCR. The table lists 25,000 to 35,000 clones, around 83% of them singletons. This receptor was taken from a woman aged 25 to 39 with progressive multifocal leukoencephalopathy. This material consisted of PBMCs, taken from a patient treated with natalizumab.

The CDR3 is CASSYPGPNTGELFF. DNA for the CDR3: TGTGCCAGCAGCTATCCGGGACCCAACACCGGGGAGCTGTTTTTT. The J gene is TRBJ2-2, the V gene TRBV5-4, with D possibly being TRBD1 or TRBD2 (5 bases each). V lost 3 bases, J lost 2 bases, and 11 bases lay in between. The CDR3 contains 15 residues. Per germline, CDR1 SGHNT and CDR2 YYREEE (reference sequence).